This T cell receptor (beta chain) originates from a study of T-cell memory formation after mild COVID-19. Whole-study context: The TCR clusters were mostly specific to one donor.

The TCR alpha and TCR beta cDNA libraries, bearing sample barcodes and UMIs, were generated by 5'RACE using constant-segment primers. One entry per CDR3 protein results from TCRdb running MiXCR on the 5' RACE reads. The data hold 300,000 to 400,000 distinct CDR3 sequences, with around 21% observed a single time. Points from the study as a whole: Clones that contracted from day 15 to 85 were balanced CD4/CD8, while later expanders leaned CD4+. Several responding clones turned up in pre-infection memory, indicating that cross-reactive memory may have taken part.

As for this clonotype: What it binds is unknown.

The sequenced material came from PBMCs or a T cell subset sorted from them (not recorded which). This TCR was sampled from an adult woman who had mild COVID-19 (a few samples of this study predate the infection). Cell type and time point are not known.

The DNA of the CDR3 is TGTGCCAGCAGTGGTGGGAGGGGATACAATGAGCAGTTCTTC. The encoded protein is CASSGGRGYNEQFF. The J gene is TRBJ2-1, the V gene TRBV6-2 or TRBV6-3; 7 bases map to TRBD2. J gave up 4 bases and V 5 bases, and 5 bases lay outside the gene matches. Germline V lookup: CDR1 MNHEY, CDR2 SVGEGT. CDR3 length: 14 amino acids.